The clone carrying this T cell receptor (beta chain) has more than one count but fewer than ten. The target antigen is unknown. The data derive from a study of T-cell reconstitution after alpha-beta-depleted transplantation in children. Study observations and caveats: By about two months after transplant, alpha-beta T cells reportedly arose from several hundred graft clones that had expanded.

As it was prepared, the TCRbeta library received unique molecular identifiers. TCRdb reanalysed the PCR reads using MiXCR and keeps one entry per CDR3 protein. The data contain about 470,000 distinct CDR3 sequences, about 45% of them singletons. The CDR3 has 19 amino acids. V lost 3 bases and J lost 4; bases outside the gene matches: 15. Germline V CDR1 and CDR2: MDHEN, SYDVKM. The J gene is TRBJ2-7, the V gene TRBV28, with 13 nucleotides matching TRBD2. The specimen was PBMCs, collected before TCRalphabeta/CD19-depleted stem cell transplant. This receptor was identified in a girl aged 2 to 10 with aplastic anemia, due to receive a stem cell transplant. CDR3 loop: CASSFQGARTSGSIYEQYF. DNA of the CDR3: TGTGCCAGCAGTTTCCAGGGGGCGAGGACTAGCGGGAGCATTTACGAGCAGTACTTC.